This entry lists 9 T cell receptor beta chains sequenced from one sample in a study of T-cell reconstitution after alpha-beta-depleted transplantation in children (dated by TCRdb to about 2016). Interpreted using the paper, the treatment or condition label stands for: allogeneic hematopoietic cell transplantation with graft depleted of TCRalphabeta T cells and CD19 B cells. Library generation was performed with PCR. TCRdb names Illumina HiSeq 2500 as the instrument used. TCR libraries were prepared with molecular barcoding, using unique molecular identifiers to normalize TCRbeta repertoire quantification. Clones were called with MiXCR by TCRdb after fastp trimmed the public reads at Q25, and only in-frame beta chains were retained. For every CDR3 protein sequence, its rows merge into one entry that carries the most common genes and DNA. For this sample there are 200,000 or so distinct CDR3 sequences; around 5.9% appear just once. The top ten constitute under 6% of the sample.

Sequencing used PBMCs, obtained before TCRalphabeta/CD19-depleted stem cell transplant. Source of these receptors: a girl under two years old with combined immunodeficiency, due to receive a stem cell transplant.

V and J are TRBV29-1 and TRBJ2-7; D not resolved. The CDR3 loop spans 13 amino acids. V was trimmed by 7 bases and J by 4 bases, leaving 17 bases between them. Germline values: CDR1 SQVTM, CDR2 ANQGSEA. In DNA form, the CDR3 reads TGCAGCGCCGTACTCGGTAACATATACGAGCAGTACTTC. This codes for CSAVLGNIYEQYF.

This clonotype came up many times. The V and J genes are TRBV7-8 and TRBJ2-7; possibly TRBD1 for D (6 bases). CDR3 length: 16 amino acids. Trimming stripped 3 bases from V and 2 bases from J, with 17 bases between. CDR1 is SGHVS and CDR2 is FQNEAQ in the germline V gene. The CDR3 DNA sequence: TGTGCCAGCAGCTTGGCCCGGGACACGACGACCTACGAGCAGTACTTC. As protein: CASSLARDTTTYEQYF.

The chain uses TRBV7-8 and TRBJ2-3; D is possibly TRBD1 (5 bases). From germline, CDR1 is SGHVS and CDR2 FQNEAQ. V lost 2 bases and J 0 bases, leaving 15 bases between the germline ends. This CDR3 comprises 17 residues. CDR3 sequence (DNA): TGTGCCAGCAGCTTATTTCCGGACAAGGCGAGCACAGATACGCAGTATTTT. Protein sequence: CASSLFPDKASTDTQYF.

This clonotype was counted ten times or more. V usage is TRBV7-9 and J usage is TRBJ2-1; D gene ambiguous. The CDR3 has 12 amino acids. CDR1 and CDR2 from the germline V gene are SEHNR and FQNEAQ (reference sequence). V was trimmed by 1 base and J by 8 bases, leaving 6 bases between them. The CDR3: CASSLEHHEQFF. The CDR3 nucleotides are TGTGCCAGCAGCTTAGAACACCATGAGCAGTTCTTC.

This clonotype was seen ten or more times. The chain employs TRBV7-2 and TRBJ2-7, with D unresolved. Trimming left V 6 bases short and J 3 bases short, with 6 bases between. Germline V gene lookup returns CDR1 SGHTA and CDR2 FQGNSA. The CDR3 is 11 residues long. This CDR3 reads CASSLIYEQYF. The CDR3 DNA reads TGTGCCAGCAGTCTGATCTACGAGCAGTACTTC.

This clonotype was recorded at least ten times. The CDR3 DNA is TGTGCCAGCAGTAGTAGCGGGTCACAAAGAGATGAGCAGTTCTTC. It specifies CASSSSGSQRDEQFF. The chain couples TRBV12-3 or TRBV12-4 to TRBJ2-1; TRBD2 matches 7 bases. V was clipped by 5 bases and J by 8 bases; unmatched bases: 12. The CDR3 has 15 residues.

This clonotype was counted ten times or more. V and J are TRBV20-1 and TRBJ2-1, with 13 bases that match TRBD2. The CDR3 is 14 amino acids. Per the germline V gene, CDR1 is DFQATT and CDR2 is SNEGSKA (reference sequence). The CDR3 sequence is CRTSGRGGYNEQFF. CDR3 nucleotide sequence: TGCAGAACTAGCGGGAGGGGAGGTTACAATGAGCAGTTCTTC.

This clonotype has at least ten counts. This sequence joins TRBV6-5 and TRBJ2-5; TRBD2 matches at 9 bases. Trimming cost V 0 bases and J 3 bases; bases outside gene matches: 8. The CDR3 contains 17 residues. Per germline, CDR1 MNHEY and CDR2 SVGAGI. The CDR3 region is CASSYSVGLAGKETQYF. The CDR3 coding sequence is TGTGCCAGCAGTTACTCGGTGGGACTAGCCGGGAAAGAGACCCAGTACTTC.

This clonotype was observed at least ten times. The chain is built from TRBV6-5 and TRBJ2-7; D not resolved. V lost 7 bases and J 3 bases, leaving 10 bases between the germline ends. This CDR3 comprises 12 residues. The germline V gene has CDR1 MNHEY and CDR2 SVGAGI. The CDR3 protein is CASTGSLYEQYF. CDR3 DNA: TGTGCCAGCACCGGTTCGCTCTACGAGCAGTACTTC.